This paragraph covers one T cell receptor (beta chain) sequence. Authors' analysis steps: Amplification from reference gene primers served as the basis for estimated nucleated cell counts. The assay was immunoSEQ multiplex PCR, and TCRdb's table has in-frame clones only and misses some. The V and J calls and clone size are taken from that table; D and trimming were inferred from the DNA. Of around 170,000 clones listed, approximately 80% are singletons. Per germline, CDR1 SGDLS and CDR2 YYNGEE. This CDR3 comprises 16 residues. Trimming stripped 6 bases from V and 0 bases from J, with 16 bases between. Before being deemed recovered, Cohort 3 donors had two negative PCRs, clearance, or symptom resolution. The data derive from a study of blood T cell repertoires in COVID-19.

J is TRBJ1-5 and V is TRBV9; D not resolved. The sequencing input was PBMCs or T cells enriched from blood (not recorded which). The TCR was taken from a man between 45 and 60 years old who had recovered from COVID-19. The CDR3: CASIPLEAYSNQPQHF. CDR3 nucleotides: TGTGCCAGCATCCCCCTTGAGGCATATAGCAATCAGCCCCAGCATTTT.